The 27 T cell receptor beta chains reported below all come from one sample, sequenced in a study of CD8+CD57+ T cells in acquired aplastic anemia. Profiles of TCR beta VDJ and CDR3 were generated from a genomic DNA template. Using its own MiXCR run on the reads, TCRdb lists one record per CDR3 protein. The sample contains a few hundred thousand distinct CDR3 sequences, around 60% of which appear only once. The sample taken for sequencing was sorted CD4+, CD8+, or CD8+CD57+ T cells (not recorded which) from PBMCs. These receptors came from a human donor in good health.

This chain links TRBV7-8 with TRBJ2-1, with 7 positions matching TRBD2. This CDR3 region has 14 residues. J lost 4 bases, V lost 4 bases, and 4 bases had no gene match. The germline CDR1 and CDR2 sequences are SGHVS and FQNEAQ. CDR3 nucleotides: TGTGCCAGCAGCTCCCCGGGGGGTTACAATGAGCAGTTCTTC. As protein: CASSSPGGYNEQFF. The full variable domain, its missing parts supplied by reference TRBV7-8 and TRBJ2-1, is GAGVSQSPRYKVAKRGQDVALRCDPISGHVSLFWYQQALGQGPEFLTYFQNEAQLDKSGLPSDRFFAERPEGSVSTLKIQRTQQEDSAVYLCASSSPGGYNEQFFGPGTRLTVL.

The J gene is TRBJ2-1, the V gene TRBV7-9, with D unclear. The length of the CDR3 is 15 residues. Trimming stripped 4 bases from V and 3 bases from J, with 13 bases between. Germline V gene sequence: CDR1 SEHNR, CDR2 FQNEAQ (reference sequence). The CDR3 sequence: CASSYRLGDYNEQFF. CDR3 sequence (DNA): TGTGCCAGCAGCTACCGCCTCGGAGACTACAATGAGCAGTTCTTC.

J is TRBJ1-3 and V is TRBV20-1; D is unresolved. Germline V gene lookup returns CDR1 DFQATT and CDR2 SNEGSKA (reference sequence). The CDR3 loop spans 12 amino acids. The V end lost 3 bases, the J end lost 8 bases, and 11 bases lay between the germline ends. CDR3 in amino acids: CSASKGWDTIYF. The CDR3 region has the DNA TGCAGTGCTAGCAAGGGATGGGACACCATATATTTT.

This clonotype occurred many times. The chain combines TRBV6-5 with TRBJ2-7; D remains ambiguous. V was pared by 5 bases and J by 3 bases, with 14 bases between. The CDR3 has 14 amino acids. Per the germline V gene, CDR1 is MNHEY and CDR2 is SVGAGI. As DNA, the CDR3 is TGTGCCAGCAGTCCGAGGTTTTATAACTACGAGCAGTACTTC. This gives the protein CASSPRFYNYEQYF.

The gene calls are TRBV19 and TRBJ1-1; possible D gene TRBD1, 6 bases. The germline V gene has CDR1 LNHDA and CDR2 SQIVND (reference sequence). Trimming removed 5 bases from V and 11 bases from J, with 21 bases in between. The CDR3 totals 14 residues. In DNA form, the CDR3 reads TGTGCCAGTAGTGATGGAACAGGGAAGGCCAGCGCTTTCTTT. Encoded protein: CASSDGTGKASAFF.

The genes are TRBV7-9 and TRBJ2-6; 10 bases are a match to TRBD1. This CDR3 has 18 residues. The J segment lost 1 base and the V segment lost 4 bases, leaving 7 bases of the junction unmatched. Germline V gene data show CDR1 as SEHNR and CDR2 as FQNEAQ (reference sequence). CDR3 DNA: TGTGCCAGCAGCTCCCGGGACAGGGGATTTTCTGGGGCCAACGTCCTGACTTTC. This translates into CASSSRDRGFSGANVLTF.

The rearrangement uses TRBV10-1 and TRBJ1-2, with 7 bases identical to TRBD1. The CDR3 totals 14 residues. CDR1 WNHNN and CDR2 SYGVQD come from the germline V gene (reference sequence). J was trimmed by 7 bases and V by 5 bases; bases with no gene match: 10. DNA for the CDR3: TGCGCCAGCAGTCCGGACAGGCGGCCCGGTGGCTACACCTTC. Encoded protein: CASSPDRRPGGYTF.

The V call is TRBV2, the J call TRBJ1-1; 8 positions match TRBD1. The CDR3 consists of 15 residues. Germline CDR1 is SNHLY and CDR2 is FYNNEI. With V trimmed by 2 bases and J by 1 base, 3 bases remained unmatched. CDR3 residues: CASSETGTGNTEAFF. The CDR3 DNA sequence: TGTGCCAGCAGTGAAACTGGGACAGGGAACACTGAAGCTTTCTTT.

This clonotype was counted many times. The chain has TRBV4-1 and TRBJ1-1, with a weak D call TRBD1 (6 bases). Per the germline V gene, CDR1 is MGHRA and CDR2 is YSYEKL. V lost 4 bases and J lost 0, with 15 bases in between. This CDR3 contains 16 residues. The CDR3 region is CASSLEGGNMNTEAFF. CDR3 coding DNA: TGCGCCAGCAGCCTGGAGGGGGGCAACATGAACACTGAAGCTTTCTTT.

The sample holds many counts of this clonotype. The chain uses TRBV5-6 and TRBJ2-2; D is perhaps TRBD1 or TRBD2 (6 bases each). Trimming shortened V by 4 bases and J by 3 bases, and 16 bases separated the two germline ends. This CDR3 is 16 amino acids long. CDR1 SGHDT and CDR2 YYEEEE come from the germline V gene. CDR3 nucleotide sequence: TGTGCCAGCAGCCCTCCCGGGGGCGGGTACACCGGGGAGCTGTTTTTT. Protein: CASSPPGGGYTGELFF.

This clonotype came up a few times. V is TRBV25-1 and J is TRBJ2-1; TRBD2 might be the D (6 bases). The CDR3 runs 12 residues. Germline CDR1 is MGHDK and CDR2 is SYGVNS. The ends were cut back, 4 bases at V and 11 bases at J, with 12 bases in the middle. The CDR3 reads CASSAGGDKQFF. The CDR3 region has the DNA TGTGCCAGCAGTGCCGGCGGGGATAAGCAGTTCTTC.

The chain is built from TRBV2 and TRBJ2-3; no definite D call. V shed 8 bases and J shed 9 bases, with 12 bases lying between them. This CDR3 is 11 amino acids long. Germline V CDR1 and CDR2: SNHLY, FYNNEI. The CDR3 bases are TGTGCCAGCGTCGGTGGAAAGACGCAGTATTTT. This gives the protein CASVGGKTQYF.

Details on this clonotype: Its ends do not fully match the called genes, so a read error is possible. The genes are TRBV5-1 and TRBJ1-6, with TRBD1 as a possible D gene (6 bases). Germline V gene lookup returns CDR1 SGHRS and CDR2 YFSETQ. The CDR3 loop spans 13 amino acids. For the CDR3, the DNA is TGCGCCAGCAGCTTGGATGGGACAAGCCCATCCGTCTTT. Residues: CASSLDGTSPSVF.

CDR3 in amino acids: CAISRLAGAYEQYF. The CDR3 region has the DNA TGTGCCATCAGTCGGCTAGCGGGAGCTTACGAGCAGTACTTC. The J gene is TRBJ2-7, the V gene TRBV10-3; 10 nucleotides align to TRBD2. V lost 5 bases and J lost 4; bases outside the gene matches: 5. CDR1 and CDR2 from the germline V gene are ENHRY and SYGVKD. This CDR3 region has 14 residues.

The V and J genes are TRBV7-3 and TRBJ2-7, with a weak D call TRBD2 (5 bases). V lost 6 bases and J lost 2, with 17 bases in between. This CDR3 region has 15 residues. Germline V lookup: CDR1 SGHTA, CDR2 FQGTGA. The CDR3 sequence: CASSYSGGQPYEQYF. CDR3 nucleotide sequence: TGTGCCAGCAGTTACTCAGGCGGGCAGCCCTACGAGCAGTACTTC.

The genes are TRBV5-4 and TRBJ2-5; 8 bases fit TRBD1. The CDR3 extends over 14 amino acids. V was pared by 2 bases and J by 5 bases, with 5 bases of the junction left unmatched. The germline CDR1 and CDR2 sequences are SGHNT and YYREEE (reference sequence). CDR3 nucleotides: TGTGCCAGCAGCTTCGACAGGGGAAGCGAGACCCAGTACTTC. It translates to CASSFDRGSETQYF.

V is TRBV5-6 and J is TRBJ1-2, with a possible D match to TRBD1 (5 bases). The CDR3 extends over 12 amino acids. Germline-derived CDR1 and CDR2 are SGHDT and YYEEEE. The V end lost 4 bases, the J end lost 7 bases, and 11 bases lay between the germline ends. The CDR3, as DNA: TGTGCCAGCAGCACAGGACTAGTTGGCTACACCTTC. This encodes CASSTGLVGYTF.

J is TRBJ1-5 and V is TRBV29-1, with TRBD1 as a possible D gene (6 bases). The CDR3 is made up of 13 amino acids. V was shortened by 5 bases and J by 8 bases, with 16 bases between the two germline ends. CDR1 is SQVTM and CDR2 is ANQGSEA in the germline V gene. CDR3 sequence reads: CSVQVDRWEPQHF. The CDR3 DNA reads TGCAGCGTTCAGGTGGACAGATGGGAGCCCCAGCATTTT.

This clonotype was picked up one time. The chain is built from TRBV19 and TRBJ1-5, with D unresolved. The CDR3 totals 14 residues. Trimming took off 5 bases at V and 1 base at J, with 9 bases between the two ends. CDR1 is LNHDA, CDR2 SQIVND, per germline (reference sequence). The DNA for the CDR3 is TGTGCCAGTAGTTCGACGGCGAGCAATCAGCCCCAGCATTTT. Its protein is CASSSTASNQPQHF.

The CDR3 protein is CASAAGLRSDTQYF. CDR3 DNA: TGTGCCAGCGCAGCGGGACTCAGGTCAGATACGCAGTATTTT. The chain employs TRBV7-2 and TRBJ2-3; 7 nucleotides line up with TRBD2. The ends lost 8 bases at V and 4 bases at J; junction bases unmatched: 9. The germline V gene has CDR1 SGHTA and CDR2 FQGNSA. CDR3 size: 14 residues.

In DNA form, the CDR3 reads TGCGCCAGCAGCTTGGACGGAGGACTAGCAAATGAGCAGTTCTTC. Protein sequence: CASSLDGGLANEQFF. The chain has TRBV5-1 and TRBJ2-1; TRBD2 matches 8 bases. Per the germline V gene, CDR1 is SGHRS and CDR2 is YFSETQ. CDR3 length: 15 amino acids. With 0 bases clipped from V and 7 bases from J, the junction kept 6 bases outside the gene matches.

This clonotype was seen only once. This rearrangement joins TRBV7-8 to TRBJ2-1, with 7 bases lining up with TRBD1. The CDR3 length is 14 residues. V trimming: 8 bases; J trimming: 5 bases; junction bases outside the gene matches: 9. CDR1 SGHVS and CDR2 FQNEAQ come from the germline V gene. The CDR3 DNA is TGTGCCAGCGCGGTAGGGACAGCTAACAATGAGCAGTTCTTC. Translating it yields CASAVGTANNEQFF.

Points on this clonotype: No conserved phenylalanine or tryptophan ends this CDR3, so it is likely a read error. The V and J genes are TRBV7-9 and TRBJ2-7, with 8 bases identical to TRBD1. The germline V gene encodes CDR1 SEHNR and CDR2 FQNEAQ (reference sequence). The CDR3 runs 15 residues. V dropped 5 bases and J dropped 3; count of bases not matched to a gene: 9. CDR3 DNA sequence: TGTGCCAGCAGCCCCCGGACAGGGTTAGGCTACGAGCAGTACTAC. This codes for CASSPRTGLGYEQYY.

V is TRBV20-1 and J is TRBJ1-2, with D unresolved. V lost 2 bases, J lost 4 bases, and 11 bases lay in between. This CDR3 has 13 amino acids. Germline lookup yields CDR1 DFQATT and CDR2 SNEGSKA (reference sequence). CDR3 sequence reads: CSARWALTYGYTF. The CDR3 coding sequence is TGCAGTGCTAGATGGGCCCTGACCTATGGCTACACCTTC.

CDR3 region: CSAWLWSSGNTIYF. The CDR3 coding sequence is TGCAGTGCTTGGCTATGGAGTTCTGGAAACACCATATATTTT. V and J are TRBV20-1 and TRBJ1-3; D is ambiguous. This CDR3 is built from 14 residues. V was pared by 5 bases and J by 1 base, with 12 bases between. Germline CDR1 DFQATT, CDR2 SNEGSKA (reference sequence).

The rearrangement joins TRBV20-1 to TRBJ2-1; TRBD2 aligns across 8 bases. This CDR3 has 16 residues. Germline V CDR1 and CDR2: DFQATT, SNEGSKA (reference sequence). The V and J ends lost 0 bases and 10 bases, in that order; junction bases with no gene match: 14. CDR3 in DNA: TGCAGTGCTAGAGATCTCCGGCGGGGGGATTCCTACGAGCAGTTCTTC. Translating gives CSARDLRRGDSYEQFF.

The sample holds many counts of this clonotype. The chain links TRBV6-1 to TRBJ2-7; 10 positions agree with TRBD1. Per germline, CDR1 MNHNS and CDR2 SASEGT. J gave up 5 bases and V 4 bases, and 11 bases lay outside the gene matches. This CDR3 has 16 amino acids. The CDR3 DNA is TGTGCCAGCAGTGCCAGCCCGGGACAGGGGAGGGACGAGCAGTACTTC. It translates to CASSASPGQGRDEQYF.